One T cell receptor beta chain is described in this entry. In the authors' workflow: Amplified reference gene primers provided the basis for estimating nucleated cell counts. Sequenced by immunoSEQ multiplex PCR; TCRdb stores in-frame clones only, minus some. V and J calls and clone size are as listed in that table; D and trimming were resolved from the DNA. The data show approximately 130,000 clones, approximately 85% seen once. V lost 1 base to trimming and J lost 3 bases; unmatched junction nucleotides: 5. CDR3 length: 16 amino acids. CDR1 is MGHRA and CDR2 is YSYEKL in the germline V gene. The data were obtained in a study of blood T cell repertoires in COVID-19. Study in general: From the United States, Italy and Spain came samples of acute and convalescent COVID-19. PBMCs, B-cell-depleted T cells, or T cells were the source of the cDNA or gDNA that made up the material.

Sequences were obtained from peripheral blood. The receptor was isolated from a human donor in a cohort sampled during active COVID-19. This chain links TRBV4-1 with TRBJ2-2; TRBD2 agrees at 7 bases. As DNA, the CDR3 is TGCGCCAGCAGCCAAGGACTAGCCGTCCACACCGGGGAGCTGTTTTTT. This encodes CASSQGLAVHTGELFF.